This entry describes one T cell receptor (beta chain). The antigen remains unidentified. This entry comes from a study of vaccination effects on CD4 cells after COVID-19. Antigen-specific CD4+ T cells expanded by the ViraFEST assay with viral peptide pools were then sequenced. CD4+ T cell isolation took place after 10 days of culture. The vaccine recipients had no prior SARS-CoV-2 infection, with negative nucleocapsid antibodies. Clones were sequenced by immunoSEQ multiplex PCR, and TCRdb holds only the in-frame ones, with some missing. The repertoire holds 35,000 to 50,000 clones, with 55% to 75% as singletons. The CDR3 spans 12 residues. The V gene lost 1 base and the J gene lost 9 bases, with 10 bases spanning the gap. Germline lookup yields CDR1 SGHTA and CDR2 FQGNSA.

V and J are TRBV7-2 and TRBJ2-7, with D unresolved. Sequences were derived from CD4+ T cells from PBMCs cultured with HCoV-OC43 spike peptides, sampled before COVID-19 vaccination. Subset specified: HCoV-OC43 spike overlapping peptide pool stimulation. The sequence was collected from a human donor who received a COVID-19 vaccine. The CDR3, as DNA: TGTGCCAGCAGCTTAGATGAGGTAGGGCAGTACTTC. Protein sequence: CASSLDEVGQYF. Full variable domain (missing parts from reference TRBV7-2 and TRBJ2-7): GAGVSQSPSNKVTEKGKDVELRCDPISGHTALYWYRQSLGQGLEFLIYFQGNSAPDKSGLPSDRFSAERTGGSVSTLTIQRTQQEDSAVYLCASSLDEVGQYFGPGTRLTVT.